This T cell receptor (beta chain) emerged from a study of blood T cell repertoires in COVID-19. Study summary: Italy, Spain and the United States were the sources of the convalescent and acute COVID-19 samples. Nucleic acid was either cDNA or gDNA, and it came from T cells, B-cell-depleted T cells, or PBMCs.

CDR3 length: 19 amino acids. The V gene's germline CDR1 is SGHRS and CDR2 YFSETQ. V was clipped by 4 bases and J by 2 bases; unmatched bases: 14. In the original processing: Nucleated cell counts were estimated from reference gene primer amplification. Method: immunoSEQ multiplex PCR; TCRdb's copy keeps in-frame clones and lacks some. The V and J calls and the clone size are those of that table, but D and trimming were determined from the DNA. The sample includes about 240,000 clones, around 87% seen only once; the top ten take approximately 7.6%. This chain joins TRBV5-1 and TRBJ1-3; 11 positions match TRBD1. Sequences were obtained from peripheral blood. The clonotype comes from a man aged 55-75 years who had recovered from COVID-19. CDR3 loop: CASSRSIPGQGVTGNTIYF. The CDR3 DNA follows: TGCGCCAGCAGCCGATCTATTCCGGGACAGGGGGTGACTGGAAACACCATATATTTT.